This is a list of T cell receptor beta chains from one sample in a study of blood T cell repertoires in COVID-19. The table came from immunoSEQ multiplex PCR; TCRdb's copy has only in-frame clones and leaves some out. The table includes about 200,000 clones, approximately 88% detected once. Sequenced sample: peripheral blood. These TCRs come from a man aged 35-49 years with acute or convalescent COVID-19. CDR3s include the opening cysteine and the closing phenylalanine or tryptophan. The D gene is left open where the match is weak. Size tells how often a clone was seen (once, few, many) or the class of an expanded clone, and some rows leave it out.

cdr3_nt: TGTGCCAGCAGCTTAGGTACTAGCGGAACCTACAATGAGCAGTTCTTC
cdr3_aa: CASSLGTSGTYNEQFF
v_call: TRBV11-1
cdr3_length: 16
j_call: TRBJ2-1
d_call: TRBD2
clone_size: -

cdr3_nt: TGTGCCACCCTAGCGGGAGGGGACGAGCAGTTCTTC
cdr3_aa: CATLAGGDEQFF
v_call: TRBV6-6
cdr3_length: 12
j_call: TRBJ2-1
d_call: TRBD2
clone_size: once

cdr3_nt: TGTGCCAGCAGTAAAGGACAGCCACAGCCCCAGCATTTT
cdr3_aa: CASSKGQPQPQHF
v_call: TRBV2
cdr3_length: 13
j_call: TRBJ1-5
d_call: -
clone_size: once

cdr3_nt: TGTGCCAGCAGTTTTAGAGATACGCAGTATTTT
cdr3_aa: CASSFRDTQYF
v_call: TRBV28
cdr3_length: 11
j_call: TRBJ2-3
d_call: -
clone_size: -

cdr3_nt: TGCGCCAGCAGCCAAGATTGGAGTCCTGGGAACACCATATATTTT
cdr3_aa: CASSQDWSPGNTIYF
v_call: TRBV4-3
cdr3_length: 15
j_call: TRBJ1-3
d_call: -
clone_size: -

cdr3_nt: TGTGCCAGCAGTAGGGACAGACGAGGGGAGACCCAGTACTTC
cdr3_aa: CASSRDRRGETQYF
v_call: TRBV28
cdr3_length: 14
j_call: TRBJ2-5
d_call: TRBD1
clone_size: -

cdr3_nt: TGTGCCAGCAGCTTGATGCTGGAGAACTATGGCTACACCTTC
cdr3_aa: CASSLMLENYGYTF
v_call: TRBV5-4
cdr3_length: 14
j_call: TRBJ1-2
d_call: -
clone_size: -

cdr3_nt: TGTGCCAGCAGCTTTTTCCAGAATGGCTACACCTTC
cdr3_aa: CASSFFQNGYTF
v_call: TRBV7-2
cdr3_length: 12
j_call: TRBJ1-2
d_call: -
clone_size: -

cdr3_nt: TGTGCCAGCAGTTTAGGACTAGCGGGTGGCTACGAGCAGTACTTC
cdr3_aa: CASSLGLAGGYEQYF
v_call: TRBV6-5
cdr3_length: 15
j_call: TRBJ2-7
d_call: TRBD2
clone_size: -

cdr3_nt: TGCGCCAGCAGCCAGCAATTTCGCGATTACGAGCAGTACTTC
cdr3_aa: CASSQQFRDYEQYF
v_call: TRBV4-1
cdr3_length: 14
j_call: TRBJ2-7
d_call: -
clone_size: -

cdr3_nt: TGTGCCAGCTCACCACCGGTGGGACAGGGGGCCAATGAGCAGTTCTTC
cdr3_aa: CASSPPVGQGANEQFF
v_call: TRBV18
cdr3_length: 16
j_call: TRBJ2-1
d_call: TRBD1
clone_size: -

cdr3_nt: TGTGCCTGGACCCGACAGGGTTACGAAAAACTGTTTTTT
cdr3_aa: CAWTRQGYEKLFF
v_call: TRBV30
cdr3_length: 13
j_call: TRBJ1-4
d_call: TRBD1
clone_size: -

cdr3_nt: TGTGCCAGCAGCGTAGGGCTAGCGCTCTACGAGCAGTACTTC
cdr3_aa: CASSVGLALYEQYF
v_call: TRBV9
cdr3_length: 14
j_call: TRBJ2-7
d_call: -
clone_size: -

cdr3_nt: TGTGCCAGCAGACAGGTGGGGAACACTGAAGCTTTCTTT
cdr3_aa: CASRQVGNTEAFF
v_call: TRBV9
cdr3_length: 13
j_call: TRBJ1-1
d_call: -
clone_size: -

cdr3_nt: TGTGCCAGCAGGCGGGATACATCCTACGAGCAGTACTTC
cdr3_aa: CASRRDTSYEQYF
v_call: TRBV2
cdr3_length: 13
j_call: TRBJ2-7
d_call: -
clone_size: -

cdr3_nt: TGTGCCAGCAGCAGTACCACAGGTTCAACCTCCTACGAGCAGTACTTC
cdr3_aa: CASSSTTGSTSYEQYF
v_call: TRBV5-5
cdr3_length: 16
j_call: TRBJ2-7
d_call: -
clone_size: few

cdr3_nt: TGTGCCAGCTCACCATTAGCGGAGACTGAAGCTTTCTTT
cdr3_aa: CASSPLAETEAFF
v_call: TRBV18
cdr3_length: 13
j_call: TRBJ1-1
d_call: -
clone_size: -

cdr3_nt: TGTGCCAGCAGCTCAGGACTAGCGGGAGACGGAGAGACCCAGTACTTC
cdr3_aa: CASSSGLAGDGETQYF
v_call: TRBV7-9
cdr3_length: 16
j_call: TRBJ2-5
d_call: TRBD2
clone_size: -

cdr3_nt: TGTGCCAGCAGCCAACCTGGGACAGGGTACTATGGCTACACCTTC
cdr3_aa: CASSQPGTGYYGYTF
v_call: TRBV14
cdr3_length: 15
j_call: TRBJ1-2
d_call: TRBD1
clone_size: -

cdr3_nt: TGTGCCAGCAGTTTACAGTACAATGAGCAGTTCTTC
cdr3_aa: CASSLQYNEQFF
v_call: TRBV12-3/TRBV12-4
cdr3_length: 12
j_call: TRBJ2-1
d_call: -
clone_size: -

cdr3_nt: TGCGCCAGCAGCTTGAGGGGAGGGACTGAAGCTTTCTTT
cdr3_aa: CASSLRGGTEAFF
v_call: TRBV5-1
cdr3_length: 13
j_call: TRBJ1-1
d_call: -
clone_size: once

cdr3_nt: TGTGCCAGTATCTCGGGACATGCGGACACTGAAGCTTTCTTT
cdr3_aa: CASISGHADTEAFF
v_call: TRBV6-5
cdr3_length: 14
j_call: TRBJ1-1
d_call: -
clone_size: -

cdr3_nt: TGTGCCAGCAGCTGGGGCTATGGAAGAGATACGCAGTATTTT
cdr3_aa: CASSWGYGRDTQYF
v_call: TRBV5-8
cdr3_length: 14
j_call: TRBJ2-3
d_call: -
clone_size: -

cdr3_nt: TGTGCCAGTAGTAGTACCCGGGACAGGGGCTACGAGCAGTACTTC
cdr3_aa: CASSSTRDRGYEQYF
v_call: TRBV19
cdr3_length: 15
j_call: TRBJ2-7
d_call: TRBD1
clone_size: -

cdr3_nt: TGTGCCAGCAGCCCCGGGACAACTTATGGCTACACCTTC
cdr3_aa: CASSPGTTYGYTF
v_call: TRBV7-9
cdr3_length: 13
j_call: TRBJ1-2
d_call: -
clone_size: -

cdr3_nt: TGTGCCAGCAGTTACGGCTTGCTAGGCACTGAAGCTTTCTTT
cdr3_aa: CASSYGLLGTEAFF
v_call: TRBV6-6
cdr3_length: 14
j_call: TRBJ1-1
d_call: -
clone_size: few

cdr3_nt: TGCGCCAGCAGCCACAGACAGGGGGTATTCGACGAGCAGTACTTC
cdr3_aa: CASSHRQGVFDEQYF
v_call: TRBV4-1
cdr3_length: 15
j_call: TRBJ2-7
d_call: TRBD1
clone_size: -

cdr3_nt: TGTGCCAGCAGACTCGATTCAGGGACTGAAGCTTTCTTT
cdr3_aa: CASRLDSGTEAFF
v_call: TRBV2
cdr3_length: 13
j_call: TRBJ1-1
d_call: -
clone_size: -

cdr3_nt: TGTGCCAGTAATTTCAGGGTTACTGAAAAACTGTTTTTT
cdr3_aa: CASNFRVTEKLFF
v_call: TRBV19
cdr3_length: 13
j_call: TRBJ1-4
d_call: -
clone_size: -

cdr3_nt: TGTGCCAGCAGTGGGGGCCCTATAAATGAGCAGTTCTTC
cdr3_aa: CASSGGPINEQFF
v_call: TRBV6-2/TRBV6-3
cdr3_length: 13
j_call: TRBJ2-1
d_call: -
clone_size: -

cdr3_nt: TGTGCCAGCAGTTACCGCCCCTGGGCAGGGTATGGCTACACCTTC
cdr3_aa: CASSYRPWAGYGYTF
v_call: TRBV6-6
cdr3_length: 15
j_call: TRBJ1-2
d_call: -
clone_size: -

cdr3_nt: TGTGCCAGCAGCTCTGACAGTAATAATTCACCCCTCCACTTT
cdr3_aa: CASSSDSNNSPLHF
v_call: TRBV7-2
cdr3_length: 14
j_call: TRBJ1-6
d_call: -
clone_size: once

cdr3_nt: TGTGCCAGTAGTACAGTTCCGCCCCAGCATTTT
cdr3_aa: CASSTVPPQHF
v_call: TRBV19
cdr3_length: 11
j_call: TRBJ1-5
d_call: -
clone_size: -

cdr3_nt: TGTGCCAGCAGCCACGGGAGGACCTACGAGCAGTACTTC
cdr3_aa: CASSHGRTYEQYF
v_call: TRBV5-6
cdr3_length: 13
j_call: TRBJ2-7
d_call: TRBD2
clone_size: -

cdr3_nt: TGTGCCAGCAATCCCAGATGGAGTGCCCACAATGAGCAGTTCTTC
cdr3_aa: CASNPRWSAHNEQFF
v_call: TRBV2
cdr3_length: 15
j_call: TRBJ2-1
d_call: -
clone_size: -

cdr3_nt: TGTGCCAGCAGCTCCCAGATCTACGAGCAGTACTTC
cdr3_aa: CASSSQIYEQYF
v_call: TRBV7-8
cdr3_length: 12
j_call: TRBJ2-7
d_call: -
clone_size: -

cdr3_nt: TGCAGCGTACCTCCTGTCGGGGATACGCAGTATTTT
cdr3_aa: CSVPPVGDTQYF
v_call: TRBV29-1
cdr3_length: 12
j_call: TRBJ2-3
d_call: -
clone_size: few

cdr3_nt: TGTGCCATGGGGGACGAAGCCGGACAGGATCAAGAGACCCAGTACTTC
cdr3_aa: CAMGDEAGQDQETQYF
v_call: TRBV10-3
cdr3_length: 16
j_call: TRBJ2-5
d_call: TRBD1
clone_size: -

cdr3_nt: TGTGCCAGCAGACAAGGCAATCAGCCCCAGCATTTT
cdr3_aa: CASRQGNQPQHF
v_call: TRBV6-5
cdr3_length: 12
j_call: TRBJ1-5
d_call: -
clone_size: -

cdr3_nt: TGTGCCAGCAGCTTGATAAACTCTCAAGCTTTCTTT
cdr3_aa: CASSLINSQAFF
v_call: TRBV7-9
cdr3_length: 12
j_call: TRBJ1-1
d_call: -
clone_size: -

cdr3_nt: TGTGCCAGCAAATCCGCGACAGGGCATGGCTACACCTTC
cdr3_aa: CASKSATGHGYTF
v_call: TRBV6-5
cdr3_length: 13
j_call: TRBJ1-2
d_call: TRBD1
clone_size: -

cdr3_nt: TGTGCCAGCTCACCACCTGCAGGGCAGAGGGAGCTGTTTTTT
cdr3_aa: CASSPPAGQRELFF
v_call: TRBV18
cdr3_length: 14
j_call: TRBJ2-2
d_call: -
clone_size: -

cdr3_nt: TGTGCCAGCAGCCGGCTAGCGGGAGTGGCAGATACGCAGTATTTT
cdr3_aa: CASSRLAGVADTQYF
v_call: TRBV14
cdr3_length: 15
j_call: TRBJ2-3
d_call: TRBD2
clone_size: -

cdr3_nt: TGTGCCAGCGAACCGGGACTAGCGGGAAACGAGCAGTACTTC
cdr3_aa: CASEPGLAGNEQYF
v_call: TRBV2
cdr3_length: 14
j_call: TRBJ2-7
d_call: TRBD2
clone_size: -

cdr3_nt: TGTGCCAGCAGTGGACAGGTCCAAGAGACCCAGTACTTC
cdr3_aa: CASSGQVQETQYF
v_call: TRBV12-3/TRBV12-4
cdr3_length: 13
j_call: TRBJ2-5
d_call: TRBD1
clone_size: -

cdr3_nt: TGTGCCAGCAGTTTGAGCGGGAGTATTGATGAGACCCAGTACTTC
cdr3_aa: CASSLSGSIDETQYF
v_call: TRBV6-2/TRBV6-3
cdr3_length: 15
j_call: TRBJ2-5
d_call: TRBD2
clone_size: -

cdr3_nt: TGTGCCAGCAGTTTATACGGCGGGAGCTCCTACGAGCAGTACTTC
cdr3_aa: CASSLYGGSSYEQYF
v_call: TRBV28
cdr3_length: 15
j_call: TRBJ2-7
d_call: TRBD2
clone_size: -

cdr3_nt: TGCGCCAGCAGCTCACCCGGGACAGGGCCCAAAGAGCAGTACTTC
cdr3_aa: CASSSPGTGPKEQYF
v_call: TRBV4-1
cdr3_length: 15
j_call: TRBJ2-7
d_call: TRBD1
clone_size: -

cdr3_nt: TGTGCCAGCAGCCCATTGGGACAGGACTATGGCTACACCTTC
cdr3_aa: CASSPLGQDYGYTF
v_call: TRBV7-9
cdr3_length: 14
j_call: TRBJ1-2
d_call: TRBD1
clone_size: -

cdr3_nt: TGTGCCAGCAGGAGGACTAGCGGGACCTCCTACGAGCAGTACTTC
cdr3_aa: CASRRTSGTSYEQYF
v_call: TRBV7-2
cdr3_length: 15
j_call: TRBJ2-7
d_call: TRBD2
clone_size: -

cdr3_nt: TGCAGTGCTAGAGTTCGGTACGGCTACACCTTC
cdr3_aa: CSARVRYGYTF
v_call: TRBV20-1
cdr3_length: 11
j_call: TRBJ1-2
d_call: -
clone_size: -